This is a list of T cell receptor beta chains from one sample in a study of control samples from healthy donors and cancer patients. TCRdb's table, derived via immunoSEQ multiplex PCR, lists solely in-frame clones and lacks some. The data show approximately 160,000 clones, roughly 94% seen once. Material: blood. These receptors all stem from a young woman in good health. Each CDR3 is given with its conserved first and last residue. A D gene is named only where the DNA matches it firmly. Clone size is not always given. Where it is, it says once, few, many or a class for expanded clones.

V,size,J,D,CDR3,DNA
TRBV19,.,TRBJ2-3,TRBD2,CASSSASGGADTQYF,TGTGCCAGTAGTAGTGCTAGCGGGGGGGCGGATACGCAGTATTTT
TRBV12-3/TRBV12-4,.,TRBJ2-3,.,CASSRPGTEQYF,TGTGCCAGCAGCCGTCCCGGGACTGAGCAGTATTTT
TRBV12-3/TRBV12-4,.,TRBJ2-1,.,CASSYPARRQFF,TGTGCCAGCAGCTACCCCGCCCGCAGGCAGTTCTTC
TRBV2,.,TRBJ2-7,.,CASSEALTSRDEQYF,TGTGCCAGCAGTGAAGCGCTGACGAGCAGGGACGAGCAGTACTTC
TRBV2,.,TRBJ2-7,TRBD2,CASSEARRGALSYEQYF,TGTGCCAGCAGTGAAGCGCGGCGGGGGGCCCTCTCCTACGAGCAGTACTTC
TRBV28,.,TRBJ1-5,.,CASSLEWIRNQPQHF,TGTGCCAGCAGTTTAGAGTGGATACGGAATCAGCCCCAGCATTTT
TRBV29-1,.,TRBJ1-1,.,CSVRGATEAFF,TGCAGCGTGAGGGGGGCCACTGAAGCTTTCTTT
TRBV18,.,TRBJ1-2,TRBD1,CASSRQGGYTF,TGTGCCAGCTCACGACAGGGTGGCTACACCTTC
TRBV5-1,.,TRBJ2-7,.,CASSLRRPQGYEQYF,TGCGCCAGCAGCTTGAGAAGACCCCAAGGGTACGAGCAGTACTTC
TRBV4-3,once,TRBJ1-2,.,CASSQDPANYGYTF,TGCGCCAGCAGCCAAGACCCAGCTAACTATGGCTACACCTTC
TRBV7-2,.,TRBJ2-7,.,CASSFRGVGAYEQYF,TGTGCCAGCAGCTTCCGAGGAGTTGGGGCATACGAGCAGTACTTC
TRBV18,.,TRBJ1-4,TRBD1,CASSDTGGEPNEKLFF,TGTGCCAGCTCAGATACAGGGGGCGAACCTAATGAAAAACTGTTTTTT
TRBV4-3,.,TRBJ2-2,TRBD2,CASSLRTSGNTGELFF,TGCGCCAGCAGCCTCCGGACTAGCGGAAACACCGGGGAGCTGTTTTTT
TRBV2,.,TRBJ1-5,TRBD1,CASNQDRAGNQPQHF,TGTGCCAGCAATCAGGACAGGGCTGGCAATCAGCCCCAGCATTTT
TRBV14,.,TRBJ2-7,TRBD1,CASSQLGRDRNDEQYF,TGTGCCAGCAGCCAACTAGGGCGGGACAGGAACGACGAGCAGTACTTC
TRBV19,.,TRBJ1-1,.,CASQGGGMDTEAFF,TGTGCCAGCCAAGGAGGGGGAATGGACACTGAAGCTTTCTTT
TRBV11-2,.,TRBJ2-5,TRBD1,CASSLDITGGETQYF,TGTGCCAGCAGCTTAGATATTACAGGGGGAGAGACCCAGTACTTC
TRBV6-6,.,TRBJ1-1,TRBD1,CASRANSDRGEAFF,TGTGCCAGCAGAGCAAACTCGGACAGGGGTGAAGCTTTCTTT
TRBV12-5,once,TRBJ1-4,.,CASGLVPGGGFNEKLFF,TGTGCTAGTGGTTTGGTACCTGGAGGAGGTTTTAATGAAAAACTGTTTTTT
TRBV11-3,.,TRBJ1-1,.,CASSYYSDEAFF,TGTGCCAGCAGCTACTACAGCGATGAAGCTTTCTTT
TRBV19,.,TRBJ2-1,.,CASSIDPSWGNEQFF,TGTGCCAGTAGTATAGATCCCTCCTGGGGGAATGAGCAGTTCTTC
TRBV7-6,.,TRBJ2-2,TRBD2,CASSRLATNTGELFF,TGTGCCAGCAGCCGACTAGCGACTAACACCGGGGAGCTGTTTTTT
TRBV11-2,.,TRBJ1-1,.,CASSLTEVEAFF,TGTGCCAGCAGCTTAACGGAGGTAGAAGCTTTCTTT
TRBV5-4,once,TRBJ1-1,.,CASSAYKNTEAFF,TGTGCCAGCAGCGCATACAAGAACACTGAAGCTTTCTTT
TRBV7-9,.,TRBJ2-7,.,CASSLNGPQYF,TGTGCCAGCAGCTTAAACGGTCCCCAGTACTTC
TRBV6-5,.,TRBJ1-5,.,CASRVRINQPQHF,TGTGCCAGCAGAGTGCGGATCAATCAGCCCCAGCATTTT
TRBV7-2,.,TRBJ2-1,.,CASSLDQWEQFF,TGTGCCAGCAGCTTAGATCAGTGGGAGCAGTTCTTC
TRBV5-6,.,TRBJ2-7,.,CASSLRVTASYEQYF,TGTGCCAGCAGCTTGAGGGTGACAGCTTCCTACGAGCAGTACTTC
TRBV4-2,.,TRBJ1-2,TRBD1,CASSQFHRGDGYTF,TGTGCCAGCAGCCAATTCCACAGGGGGGATGGCTACACCTTC
TRBV6-6,.,TRBJ1-5,.,CASSDPGGPQHF,TGTGCCAGCAGTGACCCCGGGGGGCCCCAGCATTTT
TRBV6-5,.,TRBJ1-2,TRBD1,CASSLTGSYTF,TGTGCCAGCAGCCTGACAGGGAGCTACACCTTC
TRBV19,.,TRBJ1-2,.,CASSIIGQTNYGYTF,TGTGCCAGTAGTATTATTGGGCAGACTAACTATGGCTACACCTTC
TRBV5-1,.,TRBJ1-3,.,CASSPLGNSGNTIYF,TGCGCCAGCAGCCCCCTCGGGAACTCTGGAAACACCATATATTTT
TRBV11-1,few,TRBJ1-3,.,CASSLASGNTIYF,TGTGCCAGCAGCTTAGCCTCTGGAAACACCATATATTTT
TRBV18,.,TRBJ1-1,TRBD1,CASSPEQGADTEAFF,TGTGCCAGCTCACCGGAACAGGGGGCCGATACTGAAGCTTTCTTT
TRBV4-2,.,TRBJ1-2,.,CASSQDPDYRYTF,TGTGCCAGCAGCCAAGACCCGGATTACAGGTACACCTTC
TRBV20-1,once,TRBJ1-1,.,CSASVLGAGNTEAFF,TGCAGTGCTAGTGTGTTGGGGGCCGGGAACACTGAAGCTTTCTTT
TRBV6-2/TRBV6-3,once,TRBJ2-1,.,CASSRGGRDYNEQFF,TGTGCCAGCAGCCGCGGGGGCCGGGATTACAATGAGCAGTTCTTC
TRBV29-1,.,TRBJ2-1,.,CTSMEAHEQFF,TGCACCTCGATGGAGGCCCATGAGCAGTTCTTC
TRBV21-1,.,TRBJ1-2,.,CASSKACERRPWGYTF,TGTGCCAGCAGCAAAGCATGTGAGCGACGGCCATGGGGCTACACCTTC